This T cell receptor (beta chain) was sequenced in a study of T cells in Graves' hyperthyroidism and ophthalmopathy. The CDR3 covers 12 residues. Between the trimmed V and J ends, which lost 1 base and 11 bases, there was a span of 11 bases. The germline gives CDR1 LGHDT, CDR2 YNNKEL (reference sequence). At least ten counts were recorded for this clonotype. Amplification of TCR beta CDR3 regions used RNA as the template. During a first-round RT-PCR of the TCR CDR3, the HTBI primer set was used. TCRdb passed the multiplex PCR reads through MiXCR, listing each CDR3 protein once. The sample comprises some 720,000 distinct CDR3 sequences, 15% to 20% of which are singletons, and 8.4% rests with the top ten.

The receptor was isolated from a man younger than 30 with Graves' hyperthyroidism. The material sequenced was blood. The chain combines TRBV3-1 with TRBJ1-1, with a tentative D call TRBD1 (5 bases). The CDR3: CASSQGGGGAFF. The CDR3 DNA is TGTGCCAGCAGCCAAGGGGGGGGAGGGGCTTTCTTT.